The 26 T cell receptor beta chains reported below all come from one sample, sequenced in a study of human T cells and chemical hapten exposure. TCRdb re-called the RACE reads with MiXCR, one entry per CDR3 protein. Of 150,000 to 200,000 distinct CDR3 sequences detected, approximately 26% appear once; the ten largest clones hold around 2.5%. The sample's time point: patch test 3, about 24 weeks after DPC sensitization. Specified treatment: therapeutic diphenylcyclopropenone sensitization with weekly scalp DPC. This specimen was whole blood, taken in connection with sensitization to the hapten diphenylcyclopropenone (DPC). Receptors were obtained from a woman aged 40 to 50 with alopecia areata. Some clones in this sample may be carry-over from other donors' samples.

This clonotype has a count of ten or more. The V and J genes are TRBV29-1 and TRBJ1-2; a possible D gene is TRBD1 (6 bases). The CDR3 covers 14 residues. V was trimmed by 2 bases and J by 9 bases, leaving 19 bases between them. The V gene's germline CDR1 is SQVTM and CDR2 ANQGSEA. CDR3 coding DNA: TGCAGCGTTGAAACAAGGGGGTCCGGGAACAGCTACACCTTC. It encodes CSVETRGSGNSYTF. Using reference TRBV29-1 and TRBJ1-2 for the parts outside the CDR3, the full variable domain is SAVISQKPSRDICQRGTSLTIQCQVDSQVTMMFWYRQQPGQSLTLIATANQGSEATYESGFVIDKFPISRPNLTFSTLTVSNMSPEDSSIYLCSVETRGSGNSYTFGSGTRLTVV.

The table lists this clonotype with many counts. J is TRBJ2-1 and V is TRBV28; 7 positions agree with TRBD2. This CDR3 contains 16 residues. Germline V gene data show CDR1 as MDHEN and CDR2 as SYDVKM. After removal of 4 bases from V and 5 bases from J, the junction contained 11 bases not matched to a gene. CDR3 amino acids: CASSYPGPGGNNEQFF. The CDR3 nucleotides read TGTGCCAGCAGTTACCCGGGGCCCGGGGGGAACAATGAGCAGTTCTTC.

As for this clonotype: Mismatch with germline at one junction end may stem from a read error. The chain has TRBV4-2 and TRBJ2-1; tentative D call: TRBD2 (6 bases). Germline CDR1 and CDR2: LGHNA and YNFKEQ. The CDR3 loop spans 17 amino acids. As DNA, the CDR3 is TGTGTCAGCAGCCAAGGATCACGGGAGCGATACTACAATGAGCAGTTCTTC. Its protein product is CVSSQGSRERYYNEQFF.

The chain combines TRBV29-1 with TRBJ2-7, with 10 bases matching TRBD2. The germline gives CDR1 SQVTM, CDR2 ANQGSEA. The CDR3 loop spans 13 amino acids. With V trimmed by 4 bases and J by 3 bases, 3 bases remained unmatched. The CDR3 coding sequence is TGCAGCGTTGTCCCTAGCGGGAGCTACGAGCAGTACTTC. Amino acid sequence: CSVVPSGSYEQYF.

This clonotype was seen a handful of times. The V call is TRBV4-3, the J call TRBJ2-1; 7 bases agree with TRBD2. This CDR3 spans 15 amino acids. The V and J ends lost 4 bases and 2 bases, in that order; junction bases with no gene match: 5. The germline gives CDR1 LGHNA, CDR2 YSLEER. CDR3 region: CASSRGGRAYNEQFF. The CDR3 coding sequence is TGCGCCAGCAGCCGGGGAGGGCGGGCCTACAATGAGCAGTTCTTC.

In this sample, this clonotype turned up a few times. This sequence joins TRBV18 and TRBJ1-1; TRBD1 aligns across 9 bases. Germline V gives CDR1 KGHSH, CDR2 LQKENI. This CDR3 is built from 17 residues. J gave up 3 bases and V 1 base, and 9 bases lay outside the gene matches. The chain's CDR3 is CASSPQDRGAGDTEAFF. The CDR3 region has the DNA TGTGCCAGCTCACCACAGGACAGGGGCGCCGGAGACACTGAAGCTTTCTTT.

V and J are TRBV29-1 and TRBJ2-1; no reliable D call. The CDR3 is 12 amino acids. From germline, CDR1 is SQVTM and CDR2 ANQGSEA. The V end was cut by 4 bases, the J end by 2 bases, with 6 bases between. CDR3: CSVGDTYNEQFF. For the CDR3, the DNA is TGCAGCGTTGGAGACACCTACAATGAGCAGTTCTTC.

The rearrangement joins TRBV29-1 to TRBJ2-7; 8 bases fit TRBD1. Germline V CDR1 and CDR2: SQVTM, ANQGSEA. The length of the CDR3 is 14 residues. Trimming took 7 bases from V and 2 from J; bases not matched to a gene: 10. The CDR3 sequence: CSAYDRGPPYEQYF. CDR3 in DNA: TGCAGCGCTTACGACAGGGGACCTCCCTACGAGCAGTACTTC.

This clonotype was counted many times. This chain connects TRBV5-1 to TRBJ1-1, with D hard to call. V lost 0 bases and J 0 bases, leaving 6 bases between the germline ends. The CDR3 contains 14 residues. Germline V lookup: CDR1 SGHRS, CDR2 YFSETQ. The CDR3 DNA reads TGCGCCAGCAGCTTGGGAAGTTTGAACACTGAAGCTTTCTTT. This sequence encodes CASSLGSLNTEAFF.

The sample holds a few counts of this clonotype. J is TRBJ2-5 and V is TRBV5-1, with 7 bases aligning to TRBD1. Germline V lookup: CDR1 SGHRS, CDR2 YFSETQ. This CDR3 has 14 residues. V lost 4 bases, J lost 4 bases, and 7 bases stayed unmatched. CDR3 region: CASSPRTGGETQYF. CDR3 nucleotide sequence: TGCGCCAGCAGCCCCAGGACAGGCGGAGAGACCCAGTACTTC.

This chain uses TRBV29-1 with TRBJ2-1, with D possibly called TRBD1 or TRBD2 (6 bases each). V shed 6 bases and J shed 0 bases, with 12 bases lying between them. Germline V CDR1 and CDR2: SQVTM, ANQGSEA. The length of the CDR3 is 14 residues. CDR3 bases: TGCAGCGTCAAGGGGGGCCCCTCCTACAATGAGCAGTTCTTC. It translates to CSVKGGPSYNEQFF.

This clonotype was seen a handful of times. The V gene is TRBV28, the J gene TRBJ2-7; D ambiguous. The V gene's germline CDR1 is MDHEN and CDR2 SYDVKM. This CDR3 has 12 residues. V shed 5 bases and J shed 4 bases, with 9 bases lying between them. This chain's CDR3 is CASSDPRYEQYF. In DNA, the CDR3 is TGTGCCAGCAGTGACCCGAGATACGAGCAGTACTTC.

V gene TRBV20-1 combines with J gene TRBJ2-7; 10 positions agree with TRBD2. The V gene end was trimmed by 8 bases and the J gene end by 7 bases; junction bases not matched to a gene: 14. This CDR3 has 14 amino acids. Germline V gene sequence: CDR1 DFQATT, CDR2 SNEGSKA (reference sequence). As DNA, the CDR3 is TGCAGTACCAGATTCGGCCTAGCGGGAGAAGAGCAGTACTTC. Protein product: CSTRFGLAGEEQYF.

In this sample, this clonotype turned up many times. J is TRBJ2-3 and V is TRBV20-1; tentative D call: TRBD2 (5 bases). The germline V gene encodes CDR1 DFQATT and CDR2 SNEGSKA (reference sequence). Between the trimmed V and J ends, which lost 0 bases and 0 bases, there was a span of 16 bases. This CDR3 has 17 residues. The CDR3 is CSARDVTGTLSTDTQYF. Here the CDR3 DNA reads TGCAGTGCTAGAGATGTGACGGGAACACTTAGCACAGATACGCAGTATTTT.

This clonotype was observed a few times. The rearrangement links TRBV9 to TRBJ1-1; tentatively, D is TRBD1 (5 bases). This CDR3 is built from 12 residues. V dropped 3 bases and J dropped 7 bases, with 10 bases sitting between them. Germline CDR1 and CDR2: SGDLS and YYNGEE. In DNA, the CDR3 is TGTGCCAGCAGCGGAGACAGAAATGAAGCTTTCTTT. Amino acids: CASSGDRNEAFF. Looking up the rest from reference TRBV9 and TRBJ1-1 gives the full variable domain: DSGVTQTPKHLITATGQRVTLRCSPRSGDLSVYWYQQSLDQGLQFLIQYYNGEERAKGNILERFSAQQFPDLHSELNLSSLELGDSALYFCASSGDRNEAFFGQGTRLTVV.

This clonotype was detected ten times or more. The gene calls are TRBV20-1 and TRBJ2-7; tentatively, D is TRBD1 or TRBD2 (6 bases each). There are 13 residues in the CDR3. Germline V gene data show CDR1 as DFQATT and CDR2 as SNEGSKA (reference sequence). Trimming took 2 bases from V and 3 from J, leaving 11 bases between them. This chain's CDR3 is CSARRGDLYEQYF. Here the CDR3 DNA reads TGCAGTGCTAGAAGGGGGGACCTCTACGAGCAGTACTTC.

The chain uses TRBV5-4 and TRBJ2-7; D is unresolved. The CDR3 has 14 amino acids. Germline CDR1 SGHNT, CDR2 YYREEE (reference sequence). V was cut by 1 base and J by 0 bases, with 8 bases left in between. The CDR3 DNA reads as TGTGCCAGCAGCTTGAGGCAGTACTCCTACGAGCAGTACTTC. Its protein product is CASSLRQYSYEQYF.

The chain combines TRBV27 with TRBJ2-7; 10 nucleotides line up with TRBD2. This CDR3 is 15 amino acids long. The J segment lost 6 bases and the V segment lost 6 bases, leaving 11 bases of the junction unmatched. Germline V gene data show CDR1 as MNHEY and CDR2 as SMNVEV (reference sequence). The CDR3 region has the DNA TGTGCCAGCAGGCCTAGCGGGAGATTCCCCTCCGAGCAGTACTTC. Its translation is CASRPSGRFPSEQYF.

This clonotype was counted only a few times. The CDR3 DNA follows: TGTGCCAGCAGTGAACCGGGACAGACCCCCTACGAGCAGTACTTC. Translation: CASSEPGQTPYEQYF. The chain couples TRBV6-1 to TRBJ2-7; 7 nucleotides match TRBD1. The CDR3 is made up of 15 amino acids. The germline gives CDR1 MNHNS, CDR2 SASEGT. V lost 2 bases, J lost 2 bases, and 6 bases stayed unmatched.

This clonotype was detected only a few times. J is TRBJ2-7 and V is TRBV20-1, with D perhaps matching TRBD1 or TRBD2 (6 bases each). V lost 4 bases, J lost 4 bases, and 11 bases lay in between. From germline, CDR1 is DFQATT and CDR2 SNEGSKA (reference sequence). The CDR3 is 12 amino acids. The CDR3 nucleotides read TGCAGTGCTAAGGGGGGACCGTACGAGCAGTACTTC. Protein sequence: CSAKGGPYEQYF.

This chain connects TRBV10-3 to TRBJ2-3, with a weak D call TRBD1 (5 bases). Germline values: CDR1 ENHRY, CDR2 SYGVKD. The CDR3 contains 20 residues. Deletions cut 8 bases from V and 1 base from J, with 31 bases between. In nucleotides, the CDR3 is TGTGCCATCGACCGGACCATCAGAGGAACAGGTTCCCTGGGCACAGATACGCAGTATTTT. This translates into CAIDRTIRGTGSLGTDTQYF.

The genes are TRBV3-1 and TRBJ2-7; 9 bases line up with TRBD1. Losses at the gene ends were 1 base for V and 11 bases for J; bases not matched to a gene: 12. CDR1 and CDR2 from the germline V gene are LGHDT and YNNKEL (reference sequence). The CDR3 is made up of 15 amino acids. This CDR3 is CASSQAGTGQPQEYF. Here the CDR3 DNA reads TGTGCCAGCAGCCAAGCCGGGACAGGGCAACCCCAGGAGTACTTC.

This clonotype showed up many times. The chain links TRBV3-2 to TRBJ2-2; TRBD1 was called by the table and not checked on the DNA. TRBV3-2 is marked as a pseudogene. The CDR3 extends over 14 amino acids. The CDR3 loop reads CASSQGARAGELFF. In DNA form, the CDR3 reads TGTGCCAGCAGCCAAGGGGCCAGGGCCGGGGAGCTGTTTTTT.

This rearrangement joins TRBV6-2 or TRBV6-3 to TRBJ2-7; D might be TRBD1 (5 bases). The germline CDR1 and CDR2 sequences are MNHEY and SVGEGT. This CDR3 is 11 amino acids long. Between the trimmed V and J ends, which lost 4 bases and 5 bases, there was a span of 6 bases. The chain's CDR3 is CASSSRDEQYF. The CDR3 DNA reads TGTGCCAGCAGTTCCAGGGACGAGCAGTACTTC.

The CDR3 region is CASSENKGPGANVLTF. The CDR3 DNA reads as TGTGCCAGCAGTGAAAACAAGGGGCCCGGGGCCAACGTCCTGACTTTC. This chain connects TRBV2 to TRBJ2-6; tentative D call: TRBD1 (5 bases). CDR1 and CDR2 from the germline V gene are SNHLY and FYNNEI. The CDR3 is 16 amino acids. V was trimmed by 2 bases and J by 4 bases, leaving 12 bases between them.

The CDR3 bases are TGTGCCAGCAGCGTAACAGGGCGGAATGACGAGCAGTACTTC. Encoded protein: CASSVTGRNDEQYF. The genes are TRBV9 and TRBJ2-7, with D possibly being TRBD1 (6 bases). The V end was cut by 1 base, the J end by 5 bases, with 13 bases between. The CDR3 totals 14 residues. CDR1 and CDR2 from the germline V gene are SGDLS and YYNGEE.